The next 22 T cell receptor beta chains were all read from a single sample in a study of T-cell memory formation after mild COVID-19. A single record per CDR3 protein comes from TCRdb applying MiXCR to the 5' RACE reads. Of around 450,000 distinct CDR3 sequences in the sample, 20% were seen once. Input material: PBMCs or a T cell subset sorted from them (not recorded which). Receptor source: an adult woman who had mild COVID-19 (a few samples of this study predate the infection). Cell type and time point are not known.

This clonotype was observed a few times. The chain combines TRBV27 with TRBJ2-7, with 7 bases that match TRBD2. Germline-derived CDR1 and CDR2 are MNHEY and SMNVEV (reference sequence). The CDR3 sequence is 15 residues long. Trimming removed 1 base from V and 5 bases from J; junction bases left unmatched: 8. The CDR3 sequence is CASSLYGGGPNEQYF. CDR3 bases: TGTGCCAGCAGTTTATATGGGGGAGGGCCCAACGAGCAGTACTTC.

The sample holds a few counts of this clonotype. The chain combines TRBV5-5 with TRBJ2-5; D might be TRBD1 (6 bases). The CDR3 contains 15 residues. V was shortened by 4 bases and J by 5 bases, with 18 bases between the two germline ends. CDR1 is SGHKS, CDR2 YYEKEE, per germline (reference sequence). The CDR3 DNA follows: TGTGCCAGCAGCCGGGGTGGGACCACAGGGGAGACCCAGTACTTC. Its translation: CASSRGGTTGETQYF.

This clonotype was counted between two and nine times. Compared with germline, one end of the junction differs, possibly owing to a read error. The genes are TRBV3-1 and TRBJ1-2, with D maybe TRBD1 (5 bases). There are 11 residues in the CDR3. In germline, CDR1 is LGHDT, CDR2 YNNKEL (reference sequence). This CDR3 is CASSQDSGAFF. CDR3 nucleotides: TGTGCCAGCAGCCAAGATAGCGGGGCCTTCTTC.

This clonotype occurred a few times. Here the CDR3 reads CASSPVRYSNQPQHF. The CDR3 bases are TGTGCCAGCAGTCCCGTCCGATATAGCAATCAGCCCCAGCATTTT. The rearrangement uses TRBV12-3 or TRBV12-4 and TRBJ1-5; D not resolved. The germline V and J ends were trimmed by 5 bases and 0 bases, with 11 bases remaining between them. There are 15 residues in the CDR3.

This clonotype has ten or more counts. The chain employs TRBV5-1 and TRBJ2-7; no definite D call. This CDR3 region has 13 residues. V gave up 1 base and J gave up 4 bases, with 9 bases separating them. Germline CDR1 SGHRS, CDR2 YFSETQ. The CDR3 bases are TGCGCCAGCAGCTTGCGAAGAGGATACGAGCAGTACTTC. It translates to CASSLRRGYEQYF.

The chain uses TRBV5-1 and TRBJ1-2, with D possibly TRBD1 on 5 matching bases. Trimming took off 2 bases at V and 2 bases at J, with 10 bases between the two ends. Germline CDR1 and CDR2: SGHRS and YFSETQ. The CDR3 covers 14 residues. This chain's CDR3 is CASSLSDRNYGYTF. The CDR3 coding sequence is TGCGCCAGCAGCTTATCCGACAGAAACTATGGCTACACCTTC.

This clonotype has just a few counts. V and J are TRBV20-1 and TRBJ2-7; TRBD1 aligns across 7 bases. Germline CDR1 reads DFQATT; CDR2 reads SNEGSKA (reference sequence). The CDR3 extends over 14 amino acids. The V segment lost 0 bases and the J segment 3 bases; nucleotides outside the gene matches: 5. The CDR3 here is CSAREGTDFYEQYF. DNA of the CDR3: TGCAGTGCTAGAGAGGGGACAGACTTCTACGAGCAGTACTTC.

The chain combines TRBV20-1 with TRBJ2-1; 8 bases match TRBD2. The germline V gene encodes CDR1 DFQATT and CDR2 SNEGSKA (reference sequence). The CDR3 sequence is 15 residues long. Trimming at V came to 6 bases and at J to 1 base, leaving 8 bases not matched to a gene. CDR3 residues: CSASRGGSSYNEQFF. CDR3 DNA: TGCAGTGCAAGCCGCGGGGGGAGTTCCTACAATGAGCAGTTCTTC.

CDR3 sequence (DNA): TGTGCCAGCAGCCAGGGTGCTGAGCAGTTCTTC. Amino acids: CASSQGAEQFF. This chain connects TRBV2 to TRBJ2-1, with a tentative D call TRBD1 (5 bases). Between the trimmed V and J ends, which lost 6 bases and 9 bases, there was a span of 9 bases. The germline V gene has CDR1 SNHLY and CDR2 FYNNEI. The CDR3 sequence is 11 residues long.

This clonotype was recorded a few times. V usage is TRBV5-1 and J usage is TRBJ2-7; TRBD2 is a possible D gene (6 bases). CDR1 and CDR2 from the germline V gene are SGHRS and YFSETQ. Trimming took 0 bases from V and 6 from J, leaving 13 bases between them. There are 14 residues in the CDR3. The CDR3 is CASSLGGTPLEQYF. The CDR3 DNA is TGCGCCAGCAGCTTGGGAGGGACTCCCCTCGAGCAGTACTTC.

The genes are TRBV5-1 and TRBJ2-7; 7 positions agree with TRBD2. CDR3 length: 15 residues. Germline trimming cut 6 bases from V and 1 base from J; bases unmatched to any gene: 10. Looked up from germline, CDR1 is SGHRS and CDR2 is YFSETQ. CDR3 loop: CASTNRRESSYEQYF. The CDR3 DNA follows: TGCGCCAGCACCAACCGGCGGGAGAGTTCCTACGAGCAGTACTTC.

This rearrangement joins TRBV7-2 to TRBJ1-5, with D tentatively TRBD1 (5 bases). CDR1 and CDR2 from the germline V gene are SGHTA and FQGNSA. V was cut by 4 bases and J by 7 bases, with 11 bases left in between. CDR3 length: 13 amino acids. In DNA form, the CDR3 reads TGTGCCAGCAGCTCCCGGGGCTTCCAGCCCCAGCATTTT. It yields the protein CASSSRGFQPQHF.

This clonotype appeared a few times. The rearrangement joins TRBV24-1 to TRBJ2-1; 10 bases agree with TRBD1. Unmatched junction bases numbered 5, after V lost 4 bases and J lost 3 bases. The germline CDR1 and CDR2 sequences are KGHDR and SFDVKD. This CDR3 has 16 amino acids. The CDR3 sequence: CATSDSGTGDYNEQFF. CDR3 DNA: TGTGCCACCAGTGACTCCGGGACAGGGGACTACAATGAGCAGTTCTTC.

For the CDR3, the DNA is TGCGCCAGCAGCCAAGATCGAACAGGGCCGAATTCACCCCTCCACTTT. Its translation is CASSQDRTGPNSPLHF. The chain combines TRBV4-1 with TRBJ1-6; a weak D match, TRBD1 (6 bases). The V end was cut by 0 bases, the J end by 7 bases, with 13 bases between. CDR3 length equals 16 residues. From germline, CDR1 is MGHRA and CDR2 YSYEKL.

This clonotype was detected a few times. This chain joins TRBV12-3 or TRBV12-4 and TRBJ1-1; D is uncertain. V was shortened by 5 bases and J by 10 bases, with 14 bases between the two germline ends. This CDR3 has 12 amino acids. The CDR3 sequence: CASSPTLGGAFF. In DNA, the CDR3 is TGTGCCAGCAGTCCAACCCTCGGCGGAGCTTTCTTT.

The chain carries TRBV7-9 and TRBJ2-7, with D possibly TRBD1 on 6 matching bases. Germline loops: CDR1 SEHNR, CDR2 FQNEAQ (reference sequence). V was shortened by 4 bases and J by 5 bases, with 18 bases between the two germline ends. CDR3 length: 15 residues. In DNA, the CDR3 is TGTGCCAGCAGCTCTACAGGGAAAAGGAGCGACGAGCAGTACTTC. The encoded protein is CASSSTGKRSDEQYF. The variable domain in full, completed from reference TRBV7-9 and TRBJ2-7, reads DTGVSQNPRHKITKRGQNVTFRCDPISEHNRLYWYRQTLGQGPEFLTYFQNEAQLEKSRLLSDRFSAERPKGSFSTLEIQRTEQGDSAMYLCASSSTGKRSDEQYFGPGTRLTVT.

V gene TRBV24-1 combines with J gene TRBJ2-3; D is unresolved. The CDR3 contains 15 residues. Trimming pared 2 bases from V and 0 bases from J, leaving 8 bases between. Per germline, CDR1 KGHDR and CDR2 SFDVKD. The CDR3 protein is CATSDYVGSTDTQYF. For the CDR3, the DNA is TGTGCCACCAGTGATTATGTTGGCAGCACAGATACGCAGTATTTT.

Here the CDR3 DNA reads TGTGCCAGCAGCTTGGAGGGGGCGCGGCAGCCCCAGCATTTT. It yields the protein CASSLEGARQPQHF. The chain links TRBV5-5 to TRBJ1-5, with 7 bases matching TRBD1. The CDR3 has 14 residues. Trimming cost V 0 bases and J 7 bases; bases outside gene matches: 4. Germline lookup yields CDR1 SGHKS and CDR2 YYEKEE (reference sequence).

The chain uses TRBV7-6 and TRBJ1-4; a weak D match, TRBD1 (6 bases). V was trimmed by 4 bases and J by 13 bases, leaving 16 bases between them. Germline V gene data show CDR1 as SGHVS and CDR2 as FNYEAQ. The CDR3 sequence is 13 residues long. The CDR3 bases are TGTGCCAGCAGCTCTTCCCCGGGACAAATACTGTTTTTT. This encodes CASSSSPGQILFF.

This clonotype was counted between two and nine times. The V call is TRBV20-1, the J call TRBJ1-3; D ambiguous. This CDR3 region has 13 residues. Germline V gene data show CDR1 as DFQATT and CDR2 as SNEGSKA (reference sequence). Trimming took 7 bases from V and 0 from J, leaving 10 bases between them. CDR3 protein: CSGRGTSGNTIYF. CDR3 nucleotides: TGCAGTGGCCGGGGAACCTCTGGAAACACCATATATTTT.

This clonotype was picked up a small number of times. The rearrangement links TRBV9 to TRBJ2-7; 8 bases map to TRBD2. CDR3 size: 15 residues. With V trimmed by 0 bases and J by 2 bases, 4 bases remained unmatched. CDR1 is SGDLS and CDR2 is YYNGEE in the germline V gene. CDR3 amino acids: CASSVEASGPYEQYF. The CDR3 DNA reads TGTGCCAGCAGCGTAGAGGCTAGCGGGCCCTACGAGCAGTACTTC.

V is TRBV19 and J is TRBJ2-7, with 10 bases that match TRBD2. Germline V gene data show CDR1 as LNHDA and CDR2 as SQIVND (reference sequence). With 5 bases clipped from V and 2 bases from J, the junction kept 6 bases outside the gene matches. The CDR3 is made up of 15 amino acids. The CDR3 region has the DNA TGTGCCAGTAGTTCTGGGACTAGCGCCGCCTACGAGCAGTACTTC. Its protein product is CASSSGTSAAYEQYF.